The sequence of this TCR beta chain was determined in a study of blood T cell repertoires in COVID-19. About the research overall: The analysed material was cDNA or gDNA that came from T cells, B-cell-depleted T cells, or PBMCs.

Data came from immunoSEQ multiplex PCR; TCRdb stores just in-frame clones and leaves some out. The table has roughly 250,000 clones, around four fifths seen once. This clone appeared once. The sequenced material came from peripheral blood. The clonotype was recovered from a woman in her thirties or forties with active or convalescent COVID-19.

This CDR3 is CASSVGWVRVRSPLHF. The CDR3 region has the DNA TGTGCCAGCAGCGTAGGTTGGGTGAGGGTGCGTTCACCCCTCCACTTT. The V call is TRBV9, the J call TRBJ1-6; D is undetermined. The CDR3 covers 16 residues. V dropped 0 bases and J dropped 9 bases, with 16 bases sitting between them. Germline V gene data show CDR1 as SGDLS and CDR2 as YYNGEE.